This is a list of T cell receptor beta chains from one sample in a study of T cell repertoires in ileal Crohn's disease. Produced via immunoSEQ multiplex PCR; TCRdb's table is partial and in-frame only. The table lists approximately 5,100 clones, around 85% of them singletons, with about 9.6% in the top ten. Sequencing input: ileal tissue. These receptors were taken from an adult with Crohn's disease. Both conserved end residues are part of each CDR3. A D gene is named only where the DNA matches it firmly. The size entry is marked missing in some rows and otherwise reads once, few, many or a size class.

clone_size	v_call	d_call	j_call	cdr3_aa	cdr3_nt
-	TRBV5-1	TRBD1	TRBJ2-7	CASSSGDRISYEQYF	TGCGCCAGCAGCTCAGGGGACAGGATTTCCTACGAGCAGTACTTC
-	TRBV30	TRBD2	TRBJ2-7	CAWGLAGGPRYF	TGTGCCTGGGGACTAGCGGGGGGGCCACGGTACTTC
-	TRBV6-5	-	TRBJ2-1	CATPSEGGPYNEQFF	TGTGCCACCCCCTCCGAGGGGGGGCCCTACAATGAGCAGTTCTTC
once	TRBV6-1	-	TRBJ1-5	CASQGDNSVNQPQHF	TGTGCCAGCCAAGGGGACAATTCTGTAAATCAGCCCCAGCATTTT
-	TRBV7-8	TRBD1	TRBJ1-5	CASSFSPGTGTDGNQPQHF	TGTGCCAGCAGCTTTTCCCCCGGGACAGGGACGGATGGCAATCAGCCCCAGCATTTT
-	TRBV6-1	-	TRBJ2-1	CASSEAPSPYNEQFF	TGTGCCAGCAGTGAAGCCCCTTCTCCCTACAATGAGCAGTTCTTC
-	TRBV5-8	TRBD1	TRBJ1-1	CASSWTGMNTEAFF	TGTGCCAGCAGCTGGACAGGCATGAACACTGAAGCTTTCTTT
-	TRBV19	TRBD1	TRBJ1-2	CASSLMDRAVHGYTF	TGTGCCAGTAGTTTAATGGACAGGGCCGTACATGGCTACACCTTC
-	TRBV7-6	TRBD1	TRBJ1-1	CASSETGRTEAFF	TGTGCCAGCAGTGAGACAGGGAGGACTGAAGCTTTCTTT
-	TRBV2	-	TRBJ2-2	CASKRTSNAGELFF	TGTGCCAGCAAGAGGACATCGAACGCCGGGGAGCTGTTTTTT
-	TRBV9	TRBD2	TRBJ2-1	CASSPRLRGGLYNEQFF	TGTGCCAGCAGCCCCCGCTTGCGGGGGGGCCTTTACAATGAGCAGTTCTTC
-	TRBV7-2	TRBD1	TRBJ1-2	CASRATGAYGYTF	TGTGCCAGCAGGGCCACAGGGGCGTATGGCTACACCTTC
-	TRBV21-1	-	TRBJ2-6	CASSADLLAGGPGANVLTF	TGTGCCAGCAGCGCCGATCTACTAGCGGGGGGGCCTGGGGCCAACGTCCTGACTTTC
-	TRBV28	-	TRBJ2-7	CASHRMSSYEQYF	TGTGCCAGCCACCGCATGAGCTCCTACGAGCAGTACTTC
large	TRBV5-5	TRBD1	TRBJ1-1	CASSPGTGDSWTEAFF	TGTGCCAGCAGCCCTGGGACAGGGGATAGCTGGACTGAAGCTTTCTTT
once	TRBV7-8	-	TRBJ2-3	CASRRLGTSTDTQYF	TGTGCCAGCAGGCGACTAGGAACTAGCACAGATACGCAGTATTTT
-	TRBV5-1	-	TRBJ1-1	CASSLGHLNTEAFF	TGCGCCAGCAGCTTGGGACACCTGAACACTGAAGCTTTCTTT
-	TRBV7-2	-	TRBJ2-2	CASSLVARRELFF	TGTGCCAGCAGCTTAGTAGCCAGACGGGAGCTGTTTTTT
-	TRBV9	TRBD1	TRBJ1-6	CASSTKTGVGSPLHF	TGTGCCAGCAGCACCAAGACAGGGGTGGGTTCACCCCTCCACTTT